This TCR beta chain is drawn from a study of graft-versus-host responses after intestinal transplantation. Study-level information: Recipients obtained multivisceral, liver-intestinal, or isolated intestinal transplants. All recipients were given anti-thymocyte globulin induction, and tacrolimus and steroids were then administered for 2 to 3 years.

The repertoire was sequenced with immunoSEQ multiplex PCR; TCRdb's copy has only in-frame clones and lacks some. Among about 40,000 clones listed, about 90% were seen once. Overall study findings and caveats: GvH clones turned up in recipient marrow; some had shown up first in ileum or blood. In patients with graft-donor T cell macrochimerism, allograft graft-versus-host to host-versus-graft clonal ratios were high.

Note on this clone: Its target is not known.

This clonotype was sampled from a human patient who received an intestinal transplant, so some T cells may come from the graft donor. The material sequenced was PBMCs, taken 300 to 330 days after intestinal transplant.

The CDR3 region is CASSPGLDYGYTF. In DNA form, the CDR3 reads TGTGCCAGCAGCCCTGGACTCGACTATGGCTACACCTTC. The genes are TRBV6-5 and TRBJ1-2, with D uncertain. Between the trimmed V and J ends, which lost 6 bases and 3 bases, there was a span of 11 bases. CDR3 length: 13 residues. The germline V gene encodes CDR1 MNHEY and CDR2 SVGAGI.